The subject of this entry is one TCR beta chain. Its matching antigen is unknown. This sample is drawn from a study of T cell responses to AZD1222 COVID-19 vaccine. Whole-study results and caveats: The donors showed a predominance of white British ancestry and of females, with possible underestimation of clonal diversity.

The repertoire was sequenced with immunoSEQ multiplex PCR; TCRdb's copy has only in-frame clones and lacks some. The sample consists of some 250,000 clones, about 94% of them appearing once. This CDR3 has 14 residues. Deletions cut 5 bases from V and 6 bases from J, with 16 bases between. Germline CDR1 is SGHAT and CDR2 is FQNNGV. The sample consisted of peripheral blood, taken 28 days after the second AZD1222 dose. The receptor was isolated from an adult who received the AZD1222 COVID-19 vaccine. The rearrangement links TRBV11-2 to TRBJ2-5, with D possibly TRBD1 on 5 matching bases. The CDR3 DNA reads TGTGCCAGCAGCCCTCTCCAGGGCTTGCAGACCCAGTACTTC. This gives the protein CASSPLQGLQTQYF.